This T cell receptor beta chain was profiled in a study of blood T cell repertoires in COVID-19. Germline V lookup: CDR1 SGHVS, CDR2 FNYEAQ. This CDR3 is built from 17 residues. Losses at the gene ends were 5 bases for V and 9 bases for J; bases not matched to a gene: 12. Original processing notes: Reference gene primer amplification in the assay estimated nucleated cell counts. Assay used: immunoSEQ multiplex PCR; TCRdb lists only in-frame clones, some missing. From that table come the V and J calls and clone size; the DNA was used to work out D and trimming. Here the sample spans a few hundred thousand clones, 82% being singletons. Enrolled through a virtual design, the participants were between about 18 and 100 years of age and came from 24 US areas. Researchers sorted participants into cohorts using their self-reported clinical history. Recovered participants had two consecutive negative NP/OP PCR tests, healthcare professional clearance, or symptom resolution.

The source is a woman aged 55 to 70 who had recovered from COVID-19. Sample: PBMCs or T cells enriched from blood (not recorded which). The chain carries TRBV7-6 and TRBJ2-1; TRBD2 matches 14 bases. The CDR3 coding sequence is TGTGCCAGCAGCCAAAGAGGGACTAGCGGGGGCCGGGGTGAGCAGTTCTTC. Amino acid sequence: CASSQRGTSGGRGEQFF. The full variable domain, rest sourced from reference TRBV7-6 and TRBJ2-1, is GAGVSQSPRYKVTKRGQDVALRCDPISGHVSLYWYRQALGQGPEFLTYFNYEAQQDKSGLPNDRFSAERPEGSISTLTIQRTEQRDSAMYRCASSQRGTSGGRGEQFFGPGTRLTVL.